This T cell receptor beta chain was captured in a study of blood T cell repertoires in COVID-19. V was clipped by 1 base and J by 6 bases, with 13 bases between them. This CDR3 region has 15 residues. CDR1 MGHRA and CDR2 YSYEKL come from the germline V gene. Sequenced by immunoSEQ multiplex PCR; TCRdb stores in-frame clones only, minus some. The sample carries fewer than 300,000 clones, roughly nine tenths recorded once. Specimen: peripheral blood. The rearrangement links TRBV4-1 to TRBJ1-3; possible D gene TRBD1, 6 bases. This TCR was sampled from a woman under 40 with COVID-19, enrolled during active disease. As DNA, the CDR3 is TGCGCCAGCAGCCAAGGGCCAGGGGCCGTAAACACCATATATTTT. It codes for CASSQGPGAVNTIYF.